The 6 T cell receptor beta chains reported below all come from one sample, sequenced in a study of T cell responses to AZD1222 COVID-19 vaccine. Some clones are missing from TCRdb's copy, which holds only in-frame ones; the method was immunoSEQ multiplex PCR. The sample yields around 80,000 clones, 75% to 90% seen once. This specimen consisted of peripheral blood, obtained 28 days after the second AZD1222 dose. Every receptor here comes from an adult who received the AZD1222 COVID-19 vaccine.

The chain joins TRBV12-3 or TRBV12-4 to TRBJ1-2; TRBD1 might be the D (5 bases). This CDR3 spans 12 amino acids. V gave up 6 bases and J gave up 8 bases, with 13 bases separating them. CDR3 DNA sequence: TGTGCCAGCAGGCGGGGGGTCAGAGGCTACACCTTC. Encoded protein: CASRRGVRGYTF.

CDR3 region: CASSLRLQTQYF. The CDR3 nucleotides are TGTGCCAGCAGCCTTAGGTTGCAGACCCAGTACTTC. J is TRBJ2-5 and V is TRBV14; D uncertain. The V end was cut by 4 bases, the J end by 6 bases, with 9 bases between. The CDR3 loop spans 12 amino acids. Germline CDR1 SGHDN, CDR2 FVKESK.

This chain joins TRBV5-1 and TRBJ2-1, with D unresolved. CDR1 SGHRS and CDR2 YFSETQ come from the germline V gene. There are 13 residues in the CDR3. V dropped 8 bases and J dropped 9 bases, with 18 bases sitting between them. In DNA, the CDR3 is TGCGCCAGTAGAGCGATAGGGTCGAGTGAGCAGTTCTTC. Translation gives CASRAIGSSEQFF.

This clone was found once. V gene TRBV10-1 combines with J gene TRBJ2-1, with D possibly TRBD1 on 6 matching bases. CDR1 WNHNN and CDR2 SYGVQD come from the germline V gene (reference sequence). The CDR3 spans 13 residues. With 6 bases removed from V and 8 bases from J, the gap between germline ends came to 14 bases. Here the CDR3 DNA reads TGCGCCAGCAGAACAGGGATTAGTGATGAGCAGTTCTTC. The encoded protein is CASRTGISDEQFF.

The chain joins TRBV28 to TRBJ1-3; no clear D. The CDR3 loop spans 11 amino acids. The germline gives CDR1 MDHEN, CDR2 SYDVKM. The CDR3 coding sequence is TGTGTTTCTTTCTCGGGAAACACCATATATTTT. As protein: CVSFSGNTIYF.

This CDR3 is CSAEVSLGYTF. DNA of the CDR3: TGCAGTGCGGAGGTCTCTCTGGGCTACACCTTC. The chain combines TRBV20-1 with TRBJ1-2; D gene ambiguous. The CDR3 sequence is 11 residues long. Trimming shortened V by 6 bases and J by 8 bases, and 13 bases separated the two germline ends. Per the germline V gene, CDR1 is DFQATT and CDR2 is SNEGSKA (reference sequence).